One sample yielded the 5 T cell receptor beta chains listed below, sequenced in a study of blood T cell repertoires in COVID-19. Using immunoSEQ multiplex PCR, the repertoire was profiled, and TCRdb retains in-frame clones only, with some absent. The sample includes about 82,000 clones, about four fifths of them seen just once. The sequenced sample was peripheral blood. These receptors were obtained from a woman in her thirties or forties with active or convalescent COVID-19.

This chain links TRBV27 with TRBJ2-7; 8 positions agree with TRBD1. The CDR3 length is 15 residues. In germline, CDR1 is MNHEY, CDR2 SMNVEV (reference sequence). V lost 5 bases to trimming and J lost 12 bases; unmatched junction nucleotides: 18. The CDR3 here is CASSRDRLETLRVYF. The CDR3 nucleotides read TGTGCCAGCAGTAGGGACAGGTTAGAGACTCTCCGGGTGTACTTC.

The chain is built from TRBV6-5 and TRBJ2-5; weak D call: TRBD1 (6 bases). Between the trimmed V and J ends, which lost 5 bases and 2 bases, there was a span of 12 bases. CDR1 and CDR2 (germline): MNHEY, SVGAGI. The CDR3 length is 14 residues. The CDR3 is CASSQRGWQETQYF. The CDR3 DNA reads TGTGCCAGCAGTCAAAGGGGGTGGCAAGAGACCCAGTACTTC.

This chain joins TRBV14 and TRBJ1-3; weak D call: TRBD1 (5 bases). CDR1 is SGHDN and CDR2 is FVKESK in the germline V gene. The CDR3 spans 14 residues. The V end lost 4 bases, the J end lost 4 bases, and 11 bases lay between the germline ends. The CDR3 nucleotides are TGTGCCAGCAGCCGCCCAGGGAAAGGAAACACCATATATTTT. Translated: CASSRPGKGNTIYF.

The V and J genes are TRBV18 and TRBJ1-2; the match to TRBD1 covers 8 bases. The J segment lost 6 bases and the V segment lost 5 bases, leaving 8 bases of the junction unmatched. In germline, CDR1 is KGHSH, CDR2 LQKENI. CDR3 length: 14 amino acids. The CDR3: CASSYPDRGDGYTF. Written as DNA, the CDR3 is TGTGCCAGCTCATACCCCGACAGGGGAGATGGCTACACCTTC.

This chain uses TRBV24-1 with TRBJ2-7; unclear D gene. V lost 1 base to trimming and J lost 3 bases, with 3 bases between them. This CDR3 is 12 amino acids long. Looked up from germline, CDR1 is KGHDR and CDR2 is SFDVKD. The CDR3 DNA sequence: TGTGCCACCAGTGATTTCGGCTACGAGCAGTACTTC. It is translated as CATSDFGYEQYF.